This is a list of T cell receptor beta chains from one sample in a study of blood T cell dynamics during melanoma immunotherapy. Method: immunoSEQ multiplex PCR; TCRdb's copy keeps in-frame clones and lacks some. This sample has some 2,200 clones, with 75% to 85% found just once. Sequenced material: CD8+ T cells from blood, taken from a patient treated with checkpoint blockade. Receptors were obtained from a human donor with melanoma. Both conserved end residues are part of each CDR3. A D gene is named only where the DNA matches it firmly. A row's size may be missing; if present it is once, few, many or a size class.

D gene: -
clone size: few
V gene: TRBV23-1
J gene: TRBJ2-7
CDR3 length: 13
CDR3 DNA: TGCGCCAGCAGTGGACCGCTTACCTACGAGCAGTACTTC
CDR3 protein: CASSGPLTYEQYF

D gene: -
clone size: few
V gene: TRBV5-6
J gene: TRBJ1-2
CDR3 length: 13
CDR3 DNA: TGTGCCAGCAGCTTACGACAGTTTTCTGGCTACACCTTC
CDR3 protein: CASSLRQFSGYTF

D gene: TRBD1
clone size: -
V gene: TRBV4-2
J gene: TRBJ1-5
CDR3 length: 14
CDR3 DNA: TGTGCCAGCAGCCATGACAGGGGCAATCAGCCCCAGCATTTT
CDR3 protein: CASSHDRGNQPQHF

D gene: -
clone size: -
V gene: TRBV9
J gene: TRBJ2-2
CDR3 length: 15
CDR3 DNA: TGTGCCAGCAGCGACCCAGGGGAGGGGGCCGGGGAGCTGTTTTTT
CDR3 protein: CASSDPGEGAGELFF

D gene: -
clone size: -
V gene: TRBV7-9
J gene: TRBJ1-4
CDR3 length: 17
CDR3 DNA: TGTGCCAGCAGCTTAGGGGTAGGACAGAGCGTGTACGAAAAACTGTTTTTT
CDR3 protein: CASSLGVGQSVYEKLFF

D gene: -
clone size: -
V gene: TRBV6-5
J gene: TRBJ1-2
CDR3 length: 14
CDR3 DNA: TGTGCCAGCAGTTCCGCGGGGGGGACCTATGGCTACACCTTC
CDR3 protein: CASSSAGGTYGYTF

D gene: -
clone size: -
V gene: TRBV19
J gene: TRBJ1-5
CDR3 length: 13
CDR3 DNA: TGTGCCAGTAGTATCTCAGGGGAACAGCCCCAGCATTTT
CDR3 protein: CASSISGEQPQHF

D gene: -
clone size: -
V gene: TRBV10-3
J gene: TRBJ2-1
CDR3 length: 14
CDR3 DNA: TGTGTCATCAGGAACGGCCAGTCCTACAATGAGCAGTTCTTC
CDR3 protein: CVIRNGQSYNEQFF

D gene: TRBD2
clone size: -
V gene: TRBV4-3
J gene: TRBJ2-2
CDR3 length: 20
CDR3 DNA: TGCGCCAGCAGCTACTCGGCGGGACTAGCGGGAGTTAGAGGCACCGGGGAGCTGTTTTTT
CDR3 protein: CASSYSAGLAGVRGTGELFF

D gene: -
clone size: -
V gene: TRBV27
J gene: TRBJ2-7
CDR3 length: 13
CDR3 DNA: TGTGCCAGCAGTTCAGGGCCCGCCTACGAGCAGTACTTC
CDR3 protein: CASSSGPAYEQYF

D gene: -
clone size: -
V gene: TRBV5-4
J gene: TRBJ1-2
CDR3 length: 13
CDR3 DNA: TGTGCCAGCAGCTTACGACAGTTTTCTGGCTACACCTTC
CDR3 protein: CASSLRQFSGYTF

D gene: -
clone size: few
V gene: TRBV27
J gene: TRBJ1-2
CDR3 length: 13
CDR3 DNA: TGTGCCAGCAGTCCCGGAGCTGCGTATGGCTACACCTTC
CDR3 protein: CASSPGAAYGYTF

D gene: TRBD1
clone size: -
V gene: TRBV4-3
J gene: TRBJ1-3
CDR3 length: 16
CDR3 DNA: TGCGCCAGCAGCCAAGATACAGGGGGCTCTGGAAACACCATATATTTT
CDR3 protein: CASSQDTGGSGNTIYF

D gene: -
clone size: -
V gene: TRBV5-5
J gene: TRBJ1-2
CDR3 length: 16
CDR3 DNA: TGTGCCAGCAGCTTGGAGGGGGTTCCAGCTAACTATGGCTACACCTTC
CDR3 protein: CASSLEGVPANYGYTF

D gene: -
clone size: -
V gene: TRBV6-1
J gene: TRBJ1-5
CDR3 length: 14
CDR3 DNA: TGTGCCAGCAGTGACGGGTACCCCAATCAGCCCCAGCATTTT
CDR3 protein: CASSDGYPNQPQHF

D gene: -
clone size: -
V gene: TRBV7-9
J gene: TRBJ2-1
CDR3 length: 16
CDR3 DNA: TGTGCCAGCAGCTTATGGGATAGCGGATACTACAATGAGCAGTTCTTC
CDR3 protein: CASSLWDSGYYNEQFF

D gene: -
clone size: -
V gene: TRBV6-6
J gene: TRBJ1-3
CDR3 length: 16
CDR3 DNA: TGTGCCAGCAGTAAACTGACAGTGACCTCTGGAAACACCATATATTTT
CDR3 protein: CASSKLTVTSGNTIYF

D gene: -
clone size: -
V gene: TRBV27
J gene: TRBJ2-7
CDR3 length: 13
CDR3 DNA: TGTGCCAGCAGCCCAGGGTCCACCTACGAGCAGTACTTC
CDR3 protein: CASSPGSTYEQYF

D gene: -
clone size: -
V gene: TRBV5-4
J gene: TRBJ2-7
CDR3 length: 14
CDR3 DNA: TGTGCCAGCAGCTTAGAAGGCGGGACGAACGAGCAGTACTTC
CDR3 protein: CASSLEGGTNEQYF

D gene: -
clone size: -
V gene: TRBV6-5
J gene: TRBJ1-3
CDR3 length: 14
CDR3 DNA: TGTGCCAGCAGCTCCACAGAGATTGGAAACACCATATATTTT
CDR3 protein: CASSSTEIGNTIYF

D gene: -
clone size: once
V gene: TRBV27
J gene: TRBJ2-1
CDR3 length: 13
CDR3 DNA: TGTGCCAGCAGTTTTGGTCTCTACAATGAGCAGTTCTTC
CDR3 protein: CASSFGLYNEQFF

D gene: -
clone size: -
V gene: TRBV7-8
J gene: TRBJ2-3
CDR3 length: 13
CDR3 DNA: TGTGCCAGCAGCCCGGGGTACACAGATACGCAGTATTTT
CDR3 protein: CASSPGYTDTQYF

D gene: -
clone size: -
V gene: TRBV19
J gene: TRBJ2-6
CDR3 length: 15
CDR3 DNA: TGTGCCAGTAGTTGGGATTCCTCTGGGGCCAACGTCCTGACTTTC
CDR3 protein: CASSWDSSGANVLTF

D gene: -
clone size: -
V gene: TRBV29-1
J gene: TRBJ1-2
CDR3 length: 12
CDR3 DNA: TGCAGCGCTTTAGGGACGGGCTATGGCTACACCTTC
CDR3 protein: CSALGTGYGYTF

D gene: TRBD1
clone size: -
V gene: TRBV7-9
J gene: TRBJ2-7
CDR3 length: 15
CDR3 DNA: TGTGCCAGCAGCTCGCATGGGGACAGGGGTTCGGGGCAGTACTTC
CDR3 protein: CASSSHGDRGSGQYF

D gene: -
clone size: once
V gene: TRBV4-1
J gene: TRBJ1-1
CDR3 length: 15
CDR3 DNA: TGCGCCAGCAGCCAAGAAGGACCGCCGAACACTGAAGCTTTCTTT
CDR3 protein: CASSQEGPPNTEAFF

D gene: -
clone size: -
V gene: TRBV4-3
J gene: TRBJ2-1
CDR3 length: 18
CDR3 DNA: TGCGCCAGCAGCCAAGTCTCTATTCTGGCGGGAATGTACAATGAGCAGTTCTTC
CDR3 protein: CASSQVSILAGMYNEQFF

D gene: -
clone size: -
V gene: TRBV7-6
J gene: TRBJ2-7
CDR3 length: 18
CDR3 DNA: TGTGCCAGCAGCTTAGAAGGCAGGGGAAGCGGTTCGGCATACGAGCAGTACTTC
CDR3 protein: CASSLEGRGSGSAYEQYF

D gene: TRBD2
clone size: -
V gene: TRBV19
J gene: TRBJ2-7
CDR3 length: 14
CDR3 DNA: TGTGCCAGTAGTCCCGGGACTAGCTCCTACGAGCAGTACTTC
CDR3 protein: CASSPGTSSYEQYF

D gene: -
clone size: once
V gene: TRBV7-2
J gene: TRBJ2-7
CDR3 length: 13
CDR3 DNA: TGTGCCAGCAGCGATAATGGGTACTACGAGCAGTACTTC
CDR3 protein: CASSDNGYYEQYF

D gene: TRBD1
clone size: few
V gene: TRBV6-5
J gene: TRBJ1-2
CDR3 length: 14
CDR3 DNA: TGTGCCAGCAGTTACGGACAGGGATCCTATGGCTACACCTTC
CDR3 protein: CASSYGQGSYGYTF

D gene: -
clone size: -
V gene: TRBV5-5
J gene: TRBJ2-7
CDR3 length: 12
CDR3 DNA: TGTGCCAGCAGCTTTACTCTGTACGAGCAGTACTTC
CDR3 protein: CASSFTLYEQYF

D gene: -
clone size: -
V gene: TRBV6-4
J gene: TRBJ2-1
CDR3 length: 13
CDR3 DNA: TGTGCCAGCAGTGAAACGGTATACAATGAGCAGTTCTTC
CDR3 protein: CASSETVYNEQFF

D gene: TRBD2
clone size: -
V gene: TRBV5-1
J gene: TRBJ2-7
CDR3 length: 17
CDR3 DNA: TGCGCCAGCAGCTCCGGACTAGCGGGAGCGGGGTCCTACGAGCAGTACTTC
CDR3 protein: CASSSGLAGAGSYEQYF

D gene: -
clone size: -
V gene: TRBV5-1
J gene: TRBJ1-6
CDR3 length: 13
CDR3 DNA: TGCGCCAGCAGCTTGGGAACACCTTCACCCCTCCACTTT
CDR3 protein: CASSLGTPSPLHF

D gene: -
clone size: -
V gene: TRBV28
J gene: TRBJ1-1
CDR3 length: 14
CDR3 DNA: TGTGCCAGCAATCAGGTCACTTTGAACACTGAAGCTTTCTTT
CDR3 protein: CASNQVTLNTEAFF

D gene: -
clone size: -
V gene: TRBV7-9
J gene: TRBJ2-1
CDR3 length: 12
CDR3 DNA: TGTGCCAGCAGCTTCATCAAGGATGAGCAGTTCTTC
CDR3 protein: CASSFIKDEQFF

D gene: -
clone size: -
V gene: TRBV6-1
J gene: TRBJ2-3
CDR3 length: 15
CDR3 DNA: TGTGCCAGCAGCCAGGTCGGGGGCAGCACAGATACGCAGTATTTT
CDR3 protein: CASSQVGGSTDTQYF

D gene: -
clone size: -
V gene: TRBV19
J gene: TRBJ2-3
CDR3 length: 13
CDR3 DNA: TGTGCCAGTAGTTCCTTAGGTGCTGATACGCAGTATTTT
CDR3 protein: CASSSLGADTQYF

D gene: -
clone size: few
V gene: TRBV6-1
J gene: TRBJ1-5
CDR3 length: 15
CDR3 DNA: TGTGCCAGCAGTGACCTGGGGTCGGCCAATCAGCCCCAGCATTTT
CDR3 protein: CASSDLGSANQPQHF

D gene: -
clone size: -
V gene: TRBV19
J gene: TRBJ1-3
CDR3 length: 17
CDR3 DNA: TGTGCCAGTAGTATAGTTTCACCACCGGTTGCCGGAAACACCATATATTTT
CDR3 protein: CASSIVSPPVAGNTIYF

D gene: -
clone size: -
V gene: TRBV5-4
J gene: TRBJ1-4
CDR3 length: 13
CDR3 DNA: TGTGCCAGCAGCTTATGGAATAATGAAAAACTGTTTTTT
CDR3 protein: CASSLWNNEKLFF

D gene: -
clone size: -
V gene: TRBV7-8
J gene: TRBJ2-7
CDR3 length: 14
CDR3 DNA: TGTGCCAGCAGCTCGAACTCAGGGGCGGCGGAGCAGTACTTC
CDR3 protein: CASSSNSGAAEQYF

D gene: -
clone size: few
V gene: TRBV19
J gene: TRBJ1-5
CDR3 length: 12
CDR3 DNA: TGTGCCAGTAGTATTTTTAATCAGCCCCAGCATTTT
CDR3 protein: CASSIFNQPQHF

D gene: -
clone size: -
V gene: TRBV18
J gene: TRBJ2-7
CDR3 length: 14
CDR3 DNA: TGTGCCAGCTCACCCCTCAAAGACCCCTACGAGCAGTACTTC
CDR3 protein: CASSPLKDPYEQYF

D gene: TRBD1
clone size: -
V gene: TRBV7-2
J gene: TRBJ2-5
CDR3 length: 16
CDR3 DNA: TGTGCCAGCAGCCCCCCTGGTAAGGGGGCTTTGGAGACCCAGTACTTC
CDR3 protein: CASSPPGKGALETQYF

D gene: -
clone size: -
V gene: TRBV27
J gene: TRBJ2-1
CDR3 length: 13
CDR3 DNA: TGTGCCAGCAGTTCTCAGACCTACAATGAGCAGTTCTTC
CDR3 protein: CASSSQTYNEQFF

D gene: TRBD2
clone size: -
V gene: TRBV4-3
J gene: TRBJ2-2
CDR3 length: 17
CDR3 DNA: TGCGCCAGCAGCCAAGATGTAGCGGGAGGCGACACCGGGGAGCTGTTTTTT
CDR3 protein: CASSQDVAGGDTGELFF